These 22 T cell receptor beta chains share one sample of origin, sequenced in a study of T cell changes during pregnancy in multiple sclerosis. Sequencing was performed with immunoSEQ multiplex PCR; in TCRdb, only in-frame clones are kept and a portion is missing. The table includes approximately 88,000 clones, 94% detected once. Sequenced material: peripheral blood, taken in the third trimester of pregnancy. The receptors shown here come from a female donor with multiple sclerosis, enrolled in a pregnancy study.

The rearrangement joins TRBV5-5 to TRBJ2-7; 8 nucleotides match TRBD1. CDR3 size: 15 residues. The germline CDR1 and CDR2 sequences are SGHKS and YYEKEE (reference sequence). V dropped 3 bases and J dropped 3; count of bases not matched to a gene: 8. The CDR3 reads CASSSQGAVGYEQYF. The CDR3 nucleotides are TGTGCCAGCAGCTCCCAGGGGGCTGTCGGCTACGAGCAGTACTTC.

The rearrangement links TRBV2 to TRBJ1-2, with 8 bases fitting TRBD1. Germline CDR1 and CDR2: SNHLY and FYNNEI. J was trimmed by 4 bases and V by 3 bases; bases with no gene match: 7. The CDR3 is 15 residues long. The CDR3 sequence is CASSDSDRAFYGYTF. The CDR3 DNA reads TGTGCCAGCAGTGATTCGGACAGGGCCTTCTATGGCTACACCTTC.

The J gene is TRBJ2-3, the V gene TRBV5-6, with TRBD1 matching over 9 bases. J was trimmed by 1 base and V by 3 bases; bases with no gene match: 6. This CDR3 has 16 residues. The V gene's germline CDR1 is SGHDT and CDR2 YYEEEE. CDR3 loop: CASSSDRGPRTDTQYF. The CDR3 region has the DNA TGTGCCAGCAGCTCGGACAGGGGTCCTCGCACAGATACGCAGTATTTT.

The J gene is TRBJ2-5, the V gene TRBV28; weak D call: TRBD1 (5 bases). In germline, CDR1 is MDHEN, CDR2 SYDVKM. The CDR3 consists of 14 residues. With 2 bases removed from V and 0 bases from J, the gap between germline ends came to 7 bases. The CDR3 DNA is TGTGCCAGCAGTTTAAGGGGCTACCAAGAGACCCAGTACTTC. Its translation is CASSLRGYQETQYF. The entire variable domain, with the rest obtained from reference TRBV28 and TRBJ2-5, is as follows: DVKVTQSSRYLVKRTGEKVFLECVQDMDHENMFWYRQDPGLGLRLIYFSYDVKMKEKGDIPEGYSVSREKKERFSLILESASTNQTSMYLCASSLRGYQETQYFGPGTRLLVL.

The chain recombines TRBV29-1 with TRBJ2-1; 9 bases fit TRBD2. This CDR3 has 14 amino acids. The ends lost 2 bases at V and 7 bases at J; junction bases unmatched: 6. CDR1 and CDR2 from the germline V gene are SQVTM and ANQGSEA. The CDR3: CSVERPSGENEQFF. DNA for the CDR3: TGCAGCGTTGAAAGGCCTAGCGGGGAGAATGAGCAGTTCTTC.

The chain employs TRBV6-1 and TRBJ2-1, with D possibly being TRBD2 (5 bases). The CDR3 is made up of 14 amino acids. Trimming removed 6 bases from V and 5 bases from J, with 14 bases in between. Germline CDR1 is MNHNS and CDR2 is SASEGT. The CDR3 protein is CASSWGDGNNEQFF. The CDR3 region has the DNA TGTGCCAGCAGCTGGGGAGACGGAAACAATGAGCAGTTCTTC.

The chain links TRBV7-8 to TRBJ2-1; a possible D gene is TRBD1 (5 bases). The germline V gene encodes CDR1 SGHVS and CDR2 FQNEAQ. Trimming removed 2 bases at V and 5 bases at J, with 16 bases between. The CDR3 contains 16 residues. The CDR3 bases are TGTGCCAGCAGCTTAAGGGGTAACCCCTTAGACAATGAGCAGTTCTTC. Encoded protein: CASSLRGNPLDNEQFF.

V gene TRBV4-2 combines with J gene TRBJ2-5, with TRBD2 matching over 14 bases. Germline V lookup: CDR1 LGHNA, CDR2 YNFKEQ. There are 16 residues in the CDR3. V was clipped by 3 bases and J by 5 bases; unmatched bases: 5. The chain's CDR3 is CASSQAGTSGSETQYF. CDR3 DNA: TGTGCCAGCAGCCAGGCGGGGACTAGCGGGAGTGAGACCCAGTACTTC.

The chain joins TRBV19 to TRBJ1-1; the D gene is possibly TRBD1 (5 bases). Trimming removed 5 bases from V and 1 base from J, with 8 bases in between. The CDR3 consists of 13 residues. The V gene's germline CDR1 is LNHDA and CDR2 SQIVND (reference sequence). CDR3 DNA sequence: TGTGCCAGTAGTCCAACAGGGAACACTGAAGCTTTCTTT. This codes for CASSPTGNTEAFF.

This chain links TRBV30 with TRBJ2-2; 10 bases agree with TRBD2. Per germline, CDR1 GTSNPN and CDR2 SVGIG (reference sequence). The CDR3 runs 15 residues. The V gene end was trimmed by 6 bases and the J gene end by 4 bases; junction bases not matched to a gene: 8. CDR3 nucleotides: TGTGCCTGCGCGCCGGGACTAGCGTCCACCGGGGAGCTGTTTTTT. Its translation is CACAPGLASTGELFF.

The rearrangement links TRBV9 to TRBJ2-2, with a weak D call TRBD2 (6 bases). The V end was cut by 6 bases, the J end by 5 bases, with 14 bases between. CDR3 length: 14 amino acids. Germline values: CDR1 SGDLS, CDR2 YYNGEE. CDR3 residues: CASKEGSTTGELFF. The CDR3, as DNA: TGTGCCAGCAAGGAGGGTAGTACGACCGGGGAGCTGTTTTTT.

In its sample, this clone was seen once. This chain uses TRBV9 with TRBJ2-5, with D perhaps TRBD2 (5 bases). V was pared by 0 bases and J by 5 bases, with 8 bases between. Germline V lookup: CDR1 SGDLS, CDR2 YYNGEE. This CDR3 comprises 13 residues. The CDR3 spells CASSVGGLETQYF. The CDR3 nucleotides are TGTGCCAGCAGCGTAGGAGGGTTGGAGACCCAGTACTTC.

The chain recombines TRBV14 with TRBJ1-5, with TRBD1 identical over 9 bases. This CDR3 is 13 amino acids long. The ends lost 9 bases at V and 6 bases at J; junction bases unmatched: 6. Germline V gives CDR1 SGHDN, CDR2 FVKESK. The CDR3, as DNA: TGTGCCAGTGAGGGACAGGGAAGTCAGCCCCAGCATTTT. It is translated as CASEGQGSQPQHF.

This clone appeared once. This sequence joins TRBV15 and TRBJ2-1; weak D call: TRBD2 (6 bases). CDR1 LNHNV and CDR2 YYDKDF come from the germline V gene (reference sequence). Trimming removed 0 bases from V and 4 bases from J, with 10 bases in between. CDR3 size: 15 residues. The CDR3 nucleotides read TGTGCCACCAGCAGAGATTTGGGGAGGTACAATGAGCAGTTCTTC. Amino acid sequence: CATSRDLGRYNEQFF. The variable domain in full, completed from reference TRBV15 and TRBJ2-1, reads DAMVIQNPRYQVTQFGKPVTLSCSQTLNHNVMYWYQQKSSQAPKLLFHYYDKDFNNEADTPDNFQSRRPNTSFCFLDIRSPGLGDTAMYLCATSRDLGRYNEQFFGPGTRLTVL.

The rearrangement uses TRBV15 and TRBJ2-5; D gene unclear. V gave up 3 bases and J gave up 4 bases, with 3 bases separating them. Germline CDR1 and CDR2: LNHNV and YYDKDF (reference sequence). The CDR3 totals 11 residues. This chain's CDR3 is CATSSRETQYF. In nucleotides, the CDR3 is TGTGCCACCAGCAGTAGAGAGACCCAGTACTTC.

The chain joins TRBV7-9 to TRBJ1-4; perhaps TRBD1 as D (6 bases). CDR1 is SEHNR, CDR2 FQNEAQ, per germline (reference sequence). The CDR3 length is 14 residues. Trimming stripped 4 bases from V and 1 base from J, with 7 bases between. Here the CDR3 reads CASSSRGTNEKLFF. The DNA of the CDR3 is TGTGCCAGCAGCTCCAGGGGAACTAATGAAAAACTGTTTTTT.

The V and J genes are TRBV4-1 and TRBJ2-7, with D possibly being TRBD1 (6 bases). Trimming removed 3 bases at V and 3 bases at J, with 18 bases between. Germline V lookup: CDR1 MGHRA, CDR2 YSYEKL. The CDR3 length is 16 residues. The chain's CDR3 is CASSQEDPGAYYEQYF. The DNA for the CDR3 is TGCGCCAGCAGCCAGGAAGATCCAGGGGCGTACTACGAGCAGTACTTC.

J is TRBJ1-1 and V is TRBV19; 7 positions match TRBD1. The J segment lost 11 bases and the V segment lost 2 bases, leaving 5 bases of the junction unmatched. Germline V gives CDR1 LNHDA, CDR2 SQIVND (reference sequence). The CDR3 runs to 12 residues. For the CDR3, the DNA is TGTGCCAGTAGTATAAAGGGGGCGCCGGCTTTCTTT. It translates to CASSIKGAPAFF.

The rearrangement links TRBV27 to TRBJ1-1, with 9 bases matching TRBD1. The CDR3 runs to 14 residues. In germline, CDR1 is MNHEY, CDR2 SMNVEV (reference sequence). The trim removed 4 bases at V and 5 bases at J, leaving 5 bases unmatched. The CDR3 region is CASSSQGAYTEAFF. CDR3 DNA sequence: TGTGCCAGCAGTTCACAGGGGGCATATACTGAAGCTTTCTTT.

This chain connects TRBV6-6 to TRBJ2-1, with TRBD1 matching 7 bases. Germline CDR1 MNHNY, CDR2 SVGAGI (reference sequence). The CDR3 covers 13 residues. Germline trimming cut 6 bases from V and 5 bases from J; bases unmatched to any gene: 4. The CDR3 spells CASRGGKNNEQFF. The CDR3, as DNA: TGTGCCAGCAGAGGGGGCAAGAACAATGAGCAGTTCTTC.

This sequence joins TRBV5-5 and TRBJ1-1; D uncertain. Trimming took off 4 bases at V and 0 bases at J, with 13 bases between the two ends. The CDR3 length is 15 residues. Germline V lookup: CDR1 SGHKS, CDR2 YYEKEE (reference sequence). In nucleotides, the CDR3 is TGTGCCAGCAGCGGTCAGTTCTTGGTGAACACTGAAGCTTTCTTT. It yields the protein CASSGQFLVNTEAFF.

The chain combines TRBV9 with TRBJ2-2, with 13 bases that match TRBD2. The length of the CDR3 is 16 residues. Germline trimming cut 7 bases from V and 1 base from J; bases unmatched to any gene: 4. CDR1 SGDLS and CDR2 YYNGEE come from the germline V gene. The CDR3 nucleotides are TGTGCCAGCGCCCGGACTAGCGGGAGGAACACCGGGGAGCTGTTTTTT. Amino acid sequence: CASARTSGRNTGELFF. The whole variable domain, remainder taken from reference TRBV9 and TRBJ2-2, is DSGVTQTPKHLITATGQRVTLRCSPRSGDLSVYWYQQSLDQGLQFLIQYYNGEERAKGNILERFSAQQFPDLHSELNLSSLELGDSALYFCASARTSGRNTGELFFGEGSRLTVL.